This is a list of T cell receptor beta chains from one sample in a study of beta chain features in type 1 diabetes. Some clones are missing from TCRdb's copy, which holds only in-frame ones; the method was immunoSEQ multiplex PCR. Of 150,000 to 200,000 clones in the sample, roughly 9% were seen once. The material sequenced was central memory CD4+ T cells from blood. These receptors were taken from a woman aged 30 to 39 with type 1 diabetes. CDR3s include the opening cysteine and the closing phenylalanine or tryptophan. D genes are given only for firm matches. Only some rows state a clone size, as once, few, many or a class for expanded clones.

abundance,j_gene,v_gene,d_gene,CDR3aa,CDR3nt
few,TRBJ2-3,TRBV7-9,TRBD2,CASSLTSGNFGADTQYF,TGTGCCAGCAGCCTGACTAGCGGGAATTTCGGGGCCGATACGCAGTATTTT
few,TRBJ2-7,TRBV5-4,NA,CASSLGGIRYEQYF,TGTGCCAGCAGCCTCGGCGGGATAAGGTACGAGCAGTACTTC
few,TRBJ2-7,TRBV6-1,TRBD1,CASSGGPGGYEQYF,TGTGCCAGCAGTGGTGGTCCAGGGGGCTACGAGCAGTACTTC
NA,TRBJ1-1,TRBV28,NA,CASSLWGRGMNTEAFF,TGTGCCAGCAGTTTATGGGGTAGGGGGATGAACACTGAAGCTTTCTTT
NA,TRBJ2-1,TRBV5-4,TRBD1,CATLHRQGFSYNEQFF,TGTGCCACCCTTCACCGACAGGGGTTTTCCTACAATGAGCAGTTCTTC
NA,TRBJ1-2,TRBV30,TRBD1,CAWSSSQGGGYTF,TGTGCCTGGAGTTCCTCACAGGGGGGTGGCTACACCTTC
few,TRBJ2-1,TRBV27,TRBD2,CASSLMGGERGEQFF,TGTGCCAGCAGTTTAATGGGGGGGGAGAGGGGTGAGCAGTTCTTC
NA,TRBJ2-1,TRBV7-2,TRBD2,CASSSIGTNRRRYNEQFF,TGTGCCAGCAGCTCGATAGGGACTAATCGCCGACGATACAATGAGCAGTTCTTC
NA,TRBJ2-7,TRBV29-1,NA,CSVGGTGTSYEQYF,TGCAGCGTTGGCGGGACTGGGACTTCCTACGAGCAGTACTTC
few,TRBJ1-5,TRBV4-1,TRBD1,CASSQATSGGTKRPQHF,TGCGCCAGCAGCCAAGCCACTTCAGGGGGGACAAAAAGGCCCCAGCATTTT
NA,TRBJ1-1,TRBV5-4,TRBD1,CASRGQGALTEAFF,TGTGCCAGCAGAGGACAGGGGGCTCTCACTGAAGCTTTCTTT
few,TRBJ2-7,TRBV2,NA,CASTILQGWKGEQYF,TGTGCCAGCACCATACTGCAGGGATGGAAGGGCGAGCAGTACTTC
NA,TRBJ2-1,TRBV11-3,NA,CASMARRELHNEQFF,TGTGCCAGTATGGCGAGAAGGGAGCTACACAATGAGCAGTTCTTC
few,TRBJ2-1,TRBV28,TRBD2,CASRLAGGDKQFF,TGTGCCAGTAGACTAGCGGGGGGGGATAAGCAGTTCTTC
NA,TRBJ2-7,TRBV30,TRBD1,CAWSAGTGTDEQYF,TGTGCCTGGAGCGCAGGGACAGGGACGGACGAGCAGTACTTC
few,TRBJ2-1,TRBV18,TRBD1,CASSPGTANSYNEQFF,TGTGCCAGCTCGCCCGGGACAGCTAACTCCTACAATGAGCAGTTCTTC
few,TRBJ1-3,TRBV23-1,TRBD1,CASSPKCPRTGGCSGNTIYF,TGCGCCAGCAGCCCCAAATGCCCTAGGACAGGGGGCTGCTCTGGAAACACCATATATTTT
few,TRBJ2-1,TRBV5-1,NA,CASSLAQYNEQFF,TGCGCCAGCAGCTTGGCCCAGTACAATGAGCAGTTCTTC
few,TRBJ1-2,TRBV5-1,NA,CASSLGMRGYTF,TGCGCCAGCAGCTTGGGTATGAGAGGCTACACCTTC
NA,TRBJ2-3,TRBV6-1,TRBD2,CATTSGRPDTQYF,TGTGCCACCACTAGCGGGAGGCCGGATACGCAGTATTTT
few,TRBJ2-7,TRBV28,NA,CASIEGPGSYEQYF,TGTGCCAGCATTGAGGGCCCTGGGAGCTACGAGCAGTACTTC
few,TRBJ2-1,TRBV28,TRBD2,CASGTSGYNEQFF,TGTGCCAGCGGGACTAGCGGTTACAATGAGCAGTTCTTC
NA,TRBJ2-7,TRBV28,NA,CASSRQAYEQYF,TGTGCCAGCAGTAGACAAGCCTACGAGCAGTACTTC
NA,TRBJ1-5,TRBV6-5,NA,CATRALGHNQPQHF,TGTGCCACCCGTGCATTGGGCCACAATCAGCCCCAGCATTTT
few,TRBJ1-2,TRBV7-3,TRBD1,CASSPDRDYGYTF,TGTGCCAGCAGCCCCGACAGGGACTATGGCTACACCTTC
NA,TRBJ1-4,TRBV7-9,TRBD1,CASGIDREDEKLFF,TGTGCCAGCGGAATAGACAGGGAGGATGAAAAACTGTTTTTT
few,TRBJ2-7,TRBV7-8,NA,CASSNPHIYEQYF,TGTGCCAGCAGCAACCCACACATATACGAGCAGTACTTC
few,TRBJ1-2,TRBV19,NA,CASSIGAGRGYTF,TGTGCCAGTAGTATAGGCGCAGGGAGGGGCTACACCTTC
NA,TRBJ2-1,TRBV7-9,NA,CASSPAVYNEQFF,TGTGCCAGCAGCCCGGCGGTTTACAATGAGCAGTTCTTC
NA,TRBJ1-1,TRBV5-1,NA,CASSLGRDTEAFF,TGCGCCAGCAGCTTGGGCAGGGACACTGAAGCTTTCTTT
NA,TRBJ1-3,TRBV16,TRBD1,CASSQDRSGNTIYF,TGTGCCAGCAGCCAGGACAGGTCTGGAAACACCATATATTTT
many,TRBJ2-1,TRBV11-2,TRBD2,CASSLGTSGSTEQFF,TGTGCCAGCAGCCTCGGGACTAGCGGGAGTACTGAGCAGTTCTTC
NA,TRBJ2-7,TRBV28,TRBD2,CATIAGEFSFISYEQYF,TGTGCCACCATAGCGGGAGAATTTTCATTTATATCCTACGAGCAGTACTTC
few,TRBJ2-7,TRBV6-5,TRBD2,CASSHGAGGPREQYF,TGTGCCAGCAGTCACGGAGCGGGAGGGCCTCGAGAGCAGTACTTC
NA,TRBJ2-1,TRBV9,TRBD2,CASSVASGDEQFF,TGTGCCAGCAGCGTGGCTAGCGGGGATGAGCAGTTCTTC
NA,TRBJ2-3,TRBV9,TRBD2,CASSDLAGSGDTQYF,TGTGCCAGCAGCGACCTAGCGGGGTCGGGAGATACGCAGTATTTT
NA,TRBJ2-2,TRBV28,NA,CASTRRTGELFF,TGTGCCAGCACACGGAGGACCGGGGAGCTGTTTTTT
NA,TRBJ2-7,TRBV30,TRBD1,CAWNPGQGYEQYF,TGTGCCTGGAACCCGGGACAGGGCTACGAGCAGTACTTC
many,TRBJ2-3,TRBV11-3,NA,CASSDFASTDTQYF,TGTGCCAGCAGCGACTTTGCTAGCACAGATACGCAGTATTTT
few,TRBJ2-2,TRBV18,TRBD2,CASSPRLAGENTGELFF,TGTGCCAGCTCACCTCGGCTAGCGGGAGAGAACACCGGGGAGCTGTTTTTT
few,TRBJ2-7,TRBV15,NA,CATSRVQGSEQYF,TGTGCCACCAGCAGAGTCCAGGGGTCCGAGCAGTACTTC
NA,TRBJ2-5,TRBV7-8,TRBD2,CASTAGGGPLYQETQYF,TGTGCCAGCACGGCGGGGGGCGGACCCCTCTACCAAGAGACCCAGTACTTC
few,TRBJ2-6,TRBV6-1,TRBD2,CASGVGGTGANVLTF,TGTGCCAGCGGCGTCGGGGGGACTGGGGCCAACGTCCTGACTTTC
few,TRBJ1-2,TRBV5-1,TRBD1,CASSSDSQGHYGYTF,TGCGCCAGCAGCTCGGACTCACAGGGGCACTATGGCTACACCTTC
NA,TRBJ1-5,TRBV18,NA,CASSPPGLTRNQPQHF,TGTGCCAGCTCACCACCCGGACTGACTCGCAATCAGCCCCAGCATTTT
few,TRBJ1-1,TRBV5-4,TRBD1,CASSRAGQGGTEAFF,TGTGCCAGCAGCCGGGCCGGACAGGGGGGCACTGAAGCTTTCTTT
few,TRBJ2-5,TRBV11-1,TRBD2,CASSSPSGSGETQYF,TGTGCCAGCAGCTCCCCTAGCGGGAGTGGGGAGACCCAGTACTTC
NA,TRBJ1-2,TRBV2,NA,CASSKNGRGDYGYTF,TGTGCCAGCAGTAAAAACGGACGGGGAGACTATGGCTACACCTTC